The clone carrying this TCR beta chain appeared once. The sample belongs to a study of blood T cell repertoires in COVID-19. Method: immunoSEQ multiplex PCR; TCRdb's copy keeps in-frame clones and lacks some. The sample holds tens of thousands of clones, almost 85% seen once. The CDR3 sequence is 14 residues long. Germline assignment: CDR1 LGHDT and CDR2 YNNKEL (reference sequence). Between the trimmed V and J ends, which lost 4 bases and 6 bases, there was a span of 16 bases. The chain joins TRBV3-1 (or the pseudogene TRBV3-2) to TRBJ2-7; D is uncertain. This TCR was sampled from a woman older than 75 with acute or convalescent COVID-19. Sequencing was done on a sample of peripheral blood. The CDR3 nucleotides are TGTGCCAGCAGCCCCGTTCCTTTGGTTAGCGAGCAGTACTTC. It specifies CASSPVPLVSEQYF.